The 12 T cell receptor beta chains given below trace back to one sample, sequenced in a study of cytomegalovirus exposure and HLA in healthy donors. The PCR employed 60 Vbeta primers together with 13 Jbeta primers. Using immunoSEQ multiplex PCR, the repertoire was profiled, and TCRdb retains in-frame clones only, with some absent. The sample yields 95,000 to 150,000 clones, over 50% seen once. Input material: PBMCs. The receptors were gathered from a woman between 35 and 50 years old in good health and CMV-seropositive.

The genes are TRBV5-1 and TRBJ2-5; a possible D gene is TRBD1 (6 bases). The germline CDR1 and CDR2 sequences are SGHRS and YFSETQ. The CDR3 is 14 amino acids. V was clipped by 3 bases and J by 2 bases, with 11 bases between them. DNA for the CDR3: TGCGCCAGCAGCTGGAGGACAGCTCAAGAGACCCAGTACTTC. Its protein product is CASSWRTAQETQYF.

This clone was found a few times. DNA of the CDR3: TGTGCCAGCAGCTTAGGCAGGGCCCGACCCCAGCATTTT. Translating gives CASSLGRARPQHF. The chain is built from TRBV7-8 and TRBJ1-5, with a weak D call TRBD1 (5 bases). Germline-derived CDR1 and CDR2 are SGHVS and FQNEAQ. The CDR3 has 13 residues. Deletions cut 1 base from V and 10 bases from J, with 11 bases between.

Worth noting for this clone: The junction does not match germline at one end; this may be a read error. The gene calls are TRBV2 and TRBJ1-3, with D unclear. Germline V gene data show CDR1 as SNHLY and CDR2 as FYNNEI. The CDR3 length is 14 residues. CDR3 coding DNA: TGCGCCAGCAGATCCGGGGACTCTGGAAACACCATATATTTT. Its translation is CASRSGDSGNTIYF. Based on the CDR3 plus reference TRBV2 and TRBJ1-3, the full variable domain is EPEVTQTPSHQVTQMGQEVILRCVPISNHLYFYWYRQILGQKVEFLVSFYNNEISEKSEIFDDQFSVERPDGSNFTLKIRSTKLEDSAMYFCASRSGDSGNTIYFGEGSWLTVV.

The chain is built from TRBV18 and TRBJ2-1, with TRBD2 matching over 9 bases. V lost 5 bases and J lost 9; bases outside the gene matches: 8. The CDR3 runs to 14 residues. Per germline, CDR1 KGHSH and CDR2 LQKENI. The CDR3 DNA follows: TGTGCCAGCTCAGCGCGGGAGGGTCCTGGTGAGCAGTTCTTC. Translated: CASSAREGPGEQFF.

On this clone: At one end the junction does not follow the germline gene, possibly because of a read error. The chain has TRBV7-7 and TRBJ2-1; 8 bases fit TRBD2. This CDR3 has 15 amino acids. In germline, CDR1 is SSHAT, CDR2 FNYEAQ (reference sequence). The CDR3 loop reads CASSLATGGLDEQFF. The CDR3 DNA is TGTGCTAGCAGCTTAGCAACGGGGGGGTTAGATGAGCAGTTCTTC.

The J gene is TRBJ2-1, the V gene TRBV15, with TRBD2 matching 13 bases. Germline V gene data show CDR1 as LNHNV and CDR2 as YYDKDF (reference sequence). CDR3 length: 17 residues. The V segment lost 6 bases and the J segment 6 bases; nucleotides outside the gene matches: 11. CDR3 DNA sequence: TGTGCCACCAGAGACTCGTCACTAGCGGGAGGGCCCAATGAGCAGTTCTTC. It translates to CATRDSSLAGGPNEQFF.

This chain's CDR3 is CASSVASGRHSYNEQFF. In DNA form, the CDR3 reads TGTGCCAGCAGCGTAGCCAGCGGGAGACACTCCTACAATGAGCAGTTCTTC. The chain recombines TRBV9 with TRBJ2-1; TRBD2 matches at 8 bases. CDR3 length equals 17 residues. The junction had 5 bases not matched to a gene; V was cut back by 0 bases and J by 0 bases. CDR1 and CDR2 from the germline V gene are SGDLS and YYNGEE.

This clone appeared a few times. V gene TRBV7-3 combines with J gene TRBJ2-6, with 9 bases identical to TRBD1. Looked up from germline, CDR1 is SGHTA and CDR2 is FQGTGA. This CDR3 has 15 residues. V lost 6 bases and J lost 9; bases outside the gene matches: 9. The CDR3 loop is CASSRTGERGNVLTF. CDR3 sequence (DNA): TGTGCCAGCAGTAGGACAGGGGAAAGAGGCAACGTCCTGACTTTC.

J is TRBJ2-3 and V is TRBV7-9, with a possible D match to TRBD1 (6 bases). Germline V lookup: CDR1 SEHNR, CDR2 FQNEAQ (reference sequence). V dropped 5 bases and J dropped 0 bases, with 9 bases sitting between them. This CDR3 contains 14 residues. The CDR3 sequence: CASSQTGSTDTQYF. The CDR3 coding sequence is TGTGCCAGCAGCCAGACAGGTAGCACAGATACGCAGTATTTT.

The rearrangement links TRBV7-8 to TRBJ2-1, with 10 positions matching TRBD2. Germline V CDR1 and CDR2: SGHVS, FQNEAQ. CDR3 length: 17 residues. The V and J ends lost 1 base and 10 bases, in that order; junction bases with no gene match: 13. DNA of the CDR3: TGTGCCAGCAGCTTAGTTGGGAGCGGGGGGGCCCTGGGGGAGCAGTTCTTC. Its protein product is CASSLVGSGGALGEQFF.

This clone was found a few times. The V and J genes are TRBV11-2 and TRBJ1-1; the D gene is possibly TRBD1 (5 bases). This CDR3 contains 13 residues. Germline assignment: CDR1 SGHAT and CDR2 FQNNGV. V lost 2 bases and J lost 6, with 10 bases in between. CDR3 sequence: CASSLSREAEAFF. DNA of the CDR3: TGTGCCAGCAGCTTATCCAGGGAGGCTGAAGCTTTCTTT.

This clone was detected once. The chain couples TRBV29-1 to TRBJ2-7; maybe TRBD1 (5 bases). The CDR3 consists of 14 residues. Germline loops: CDR1 SQVTM, CDR2 ANQGSEA. Trimming stripped 5 bases from V and 1 base from J, with 15 bases between. CDR3 region: CSVRQGKKSYEQYF. CDR3 bases: TGCAGCGTTAGGCAGGGAAAGAAGTCCTACGAGCAGTACTTC.